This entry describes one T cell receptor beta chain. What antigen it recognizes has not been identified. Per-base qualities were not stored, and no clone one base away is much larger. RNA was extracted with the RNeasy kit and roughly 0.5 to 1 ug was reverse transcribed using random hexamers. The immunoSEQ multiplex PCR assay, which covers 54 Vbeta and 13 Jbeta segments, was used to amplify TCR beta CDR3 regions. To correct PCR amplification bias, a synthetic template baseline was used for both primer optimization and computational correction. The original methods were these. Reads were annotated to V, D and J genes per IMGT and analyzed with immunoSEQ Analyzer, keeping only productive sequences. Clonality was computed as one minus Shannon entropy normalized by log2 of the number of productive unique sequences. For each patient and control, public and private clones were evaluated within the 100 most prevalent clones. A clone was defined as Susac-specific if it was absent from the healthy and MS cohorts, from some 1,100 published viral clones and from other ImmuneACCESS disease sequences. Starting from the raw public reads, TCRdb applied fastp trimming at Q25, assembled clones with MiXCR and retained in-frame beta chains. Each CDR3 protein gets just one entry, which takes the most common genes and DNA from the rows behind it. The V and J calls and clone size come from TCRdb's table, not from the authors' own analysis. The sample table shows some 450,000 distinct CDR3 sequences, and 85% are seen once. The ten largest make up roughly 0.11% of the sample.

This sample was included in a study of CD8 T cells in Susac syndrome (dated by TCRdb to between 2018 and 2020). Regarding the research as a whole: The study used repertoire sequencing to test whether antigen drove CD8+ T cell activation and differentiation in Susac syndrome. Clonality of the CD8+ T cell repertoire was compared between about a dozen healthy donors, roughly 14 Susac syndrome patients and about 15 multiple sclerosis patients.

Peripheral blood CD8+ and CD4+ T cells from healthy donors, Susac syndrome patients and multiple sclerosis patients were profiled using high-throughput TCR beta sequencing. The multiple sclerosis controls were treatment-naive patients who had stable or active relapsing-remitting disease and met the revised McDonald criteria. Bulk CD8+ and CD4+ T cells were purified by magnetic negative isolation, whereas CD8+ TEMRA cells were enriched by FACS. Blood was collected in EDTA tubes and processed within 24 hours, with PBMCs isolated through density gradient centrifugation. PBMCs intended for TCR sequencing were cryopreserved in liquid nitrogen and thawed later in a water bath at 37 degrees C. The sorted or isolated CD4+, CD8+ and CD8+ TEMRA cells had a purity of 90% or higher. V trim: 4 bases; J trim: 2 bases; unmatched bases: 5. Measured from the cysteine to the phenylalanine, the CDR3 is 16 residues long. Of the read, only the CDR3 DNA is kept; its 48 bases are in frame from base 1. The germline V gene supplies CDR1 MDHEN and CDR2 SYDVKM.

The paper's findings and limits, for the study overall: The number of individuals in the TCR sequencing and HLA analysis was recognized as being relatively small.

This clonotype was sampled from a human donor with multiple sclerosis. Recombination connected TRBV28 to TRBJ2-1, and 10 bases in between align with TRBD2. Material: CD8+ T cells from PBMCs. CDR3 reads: CASSSTSGRAYNEQFF. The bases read TGTGCCAGCAGTTCCACGAGCGGGAGGGCCTACAATGAGCAGTTCTTC.